This entry lists 18 T cell receptor beta chains sequenced from one sample in a study of blood T cells in healthy people across ages. It was with a sample-barcoded 5' primer and a J-beta primer mix that a second PCR of about 6 to 12 cycles was run. TCRdb reprocessed the 5' RACE reads with MiXCR, giving one entry per CDR3 protein. The data hold fewer than 900,000 distinct CDR3 sequences, with 35% to 45% observed a single time. The sequenced sample consisted of blood. The receptors were gathered from a woman aged 60-75 years in good health.

This clonotype has just a few counts. The J gene is TRBJ1-5, the V gene TRBV10-3; possibly TRBD1 for D (6 bases). CDR1 and CDR2 from the germline V gene are ENHRY and SYGVKD. This CDR3 is 14 amino acids long. V was trimmed by 4 bases and J by 0 bases, leaving 7 bases between them. CDR3 residues: CAISVQGSNQPQHF. The CDR3, as DNA: TGTGCCATCAGTGTACAGGGTAGCAATCAGCCCCAGCATTTT.

This clonotype was found many times. This chain links TRBV3-1 with TRBJ2-7; 8 positions match TRBD2. Germline V gives CDR1 LGHDT, CDR2 YNNKEL (reference sequence). V lost 8 bases and J lost 0; bases outside the gene matches: 3. This CDR3 is 13 amino acids long. CDR3 sequence reads: CASVRGGSYEQYF. The CDR3 bases are TGTGCCAGCGTTCGGGGGGGCTCCTACGAGCAGTACTTC.

This chain uses TRBV29-1 with TRBJ2-5, with D possibly matching TRBD1 (6 bases). CDR3 length: 13 residues. Germline assignment: CDR1 SQVTM and CDR2 ANQGSEA. Trimming shortened V by 4 bases and J by 5 bases, and 14 bases separated the two germline ends. DNA of the CDR3: TGCAGCGTTGCCCCAGGGGCAATGGAGACCCAGTACTTC. It codes for CSVAPGAMETQYF.

The rearrangement links TRBV4-3 to TRBJ2-3, with 11 bases that match TRBD2. After removal of 4 bases from V and 4 bases from J, the junction contained 7 bases not matched to a gene. Germline assignment: CDR1 LGHNA and CDR2 YSLEER. The CDR3 is 16 residues long. The CDR3 spells CASSPIAGGPPDTQYF. The CDR3 DNA is TGCGCCAGCAGCCCCATAGCGGGAGGGCCCCCAGATACGCAGTATTTT.

The V and J genes are TRBV2 and TRBJ2-3, with 11 bases identical to TRBD2. CDR3 length: 16 residues. The trim removed 7 bases at V and 2 bases at J, leaving 8 bases unmatched. Germline assignment: CDR1 SNHLY and CDR2 FYNNEI. The DNA for the CDR3 is TGTGCCAGCAACTTGGGACTAGCGGAGATCACAGATACGCAGTATTTT. It is translated as CASNLGLAEITDTQYF.

The rearrangement joins TRBV7-8 to TRBJ2-7; tentative D call: TRBD1 (6 bases). This CDR3 spans 17 amino acids. Per the germline V gene, CDR1 is SGHVS and CDR2 is FQNEAQ. V lost 1 base to trimming and J lost 2 bases, with 18 bases between them. CDR3: CASSLGTAGSVPYEQYF. CDR3 nucleotide sequence: TGTGCCAGCAGCTTAGGGACAGCCGGTTCTGTTCCCTACGAGCAGTACTTC.

The chain combines TRBV20-1 with TRBJ2-5; D is unclear. Deletions cut 7 bases from V and 2 bases from J, with 17 bases between. The germline V gene encodes CDR1 DFQATT and CDR2 SNEGSKA (reference sequence). The CDR3 covers 14 residues. The CDR3 bases are TGCAGTGATAGGGCTAGTCGACTTCAAGAGACCCAGTACTTC. This encodes CSDRASRLQETQYF.

This clonotype was detected only a few times. The chain joins TRBV29-1 to TRBJ2-2; 7 bases fit TRBD1. The CDR3 is 13 residues long. The V segment lost 4 bases and the J segment 4 bases; nucleotides outside the gene matches: 3. The germline V gene has CDR1 SQVTM and CDR2 ANQGSEA. The CDR3 is CSVGDRSTGELFF. The CDR3 bases are TGCAGCGTTGGGGACAGAAGCACCGGGGAGCTGTTTTTT.

This clonotype was seen only a few times. V and J are TRBV5-1 and TRBJ2-1, with TRBD1 matching over 7 bases. Unmatched junction bases numbered 6, after V lost 6 bases and J lost 0 bases. There are 15 residues in the CDR3. Looked up from germline, CDR1 is SGHRS and CDR2 is YFSETQ. CDR3 sequence reads: CASTVQGSSYNEQFF. For the CDR3, the DNA is TGCGCCAGCACCGTACAGGGGTCCTCCTACAATGAGCAGTTCTTC.

J is TRBJ1-5 and V is TRBV6-2 or TRBV6-3, with 7 nucleotides matching TRBD1. CDR1 and CDR2 from the germline V gene are MNHEY and SVGEGT. The CDR3 covers 15 residues. V gave up 7 bases and J gave up 2 bases; unmatched junction bases: 8. In nucleotides, the CDR3 is TGTGCCAGCATCTCACCCGGACAGGGCAATCAGCCCCAGCATTTT. Protein product: CASISPGQGNQPQHF.

This rearrangement joins TRBV6-1 to TRBJ2-1, with 9 bases lining up with TRBD2. The J call is doubtful: the DNA matches TRBJ2-7 better. The CDR3 sequence is 18 residues long. Germline V gives CDR1 MNHNS, CDR2 SASEGT. The CDR3 here is CASSPVLAGGLSYNEQYF. The CDR3 nucleotides read TGTGCCAGCAGTCCGGTGCTGGCGGGGGGGCTTTCCTACAATGAGCAGTACTTC.

Concerning this clonotype: A junction end diverges from the germline sequence, so it may reflect a read error. This rearrangement joins TRBV7-3 to TRBJ2-5; the D gene could be TRBD1 or TRBD2 (7 bases each). In germline, CDR1 is SGHTA, CDR2 FQGTGA. CDR3 size: 14 residues. CDR3 region: CAGSSRGGQETQYF. CDR3 nucleotides: TGTGCCGGCAGCTCCAGGGGGGGACAAGAGACCCAGTACTTC.

As to this clonotype: A much larger clonotype is one base distant, so this may be a read error. This sequence joins TRBV12-3 or TRBV12-4 and TRBJ2-1, with TRBD2 matching 9 bases. The ends lost 5 bases at V and 8 bases at J; junction bases unmatched: 7. The CDR3 spans 14 residues. This CDR3 reads CASSVREGRDEQFF. CDR3 DNA: TGTGCCAGCAGTGTGCGGGAGGGCCGGGATGAGCAGTTCTTC.

The CDR3: CSARQSPVYGYTF. The DNA for the CDR3 is TGCAGTGCTAGACAGAGCCCCGTCTATGGCTACACCTTC. The gene calls are TRBV20-1 and TRBJ1-2; the D is unclear. Trimming shortened V by 2 bases and J by 4 bases, and 11 bases separated the two germline ends. Germline loops: CDR1 DFQATT, CDR2 SNEGSKA (reference sequence). The CDR3 has 13 amino acids.

The J gene is TRBJ2-5, the V gene TRBV28; D is uncertain. Trimming removed 6 bases from V and 11 bases from J, with 19 bases in between. The CDR3 is 13 amino acids. The germline gives CDR1 MDHEN, CDR2 SYDVKM. CDR3 residues: CASSTSPAYGQYF. The CDR3 nucleotides are TGTGCCAGCAGCACCTCCCCAGCCTACGGGCAGTACTTC.

V and J are TRBV7-6 and TRBJ2-6, with no clear D. Germline V CDR1 and CDR2: SGHVS, FNYEAQ. This CDR3 has 17 residues. Trimming left V 1 base short and J 0 bases short, with 10 bases between. DNA of the CDR3: TGTGCCAGCAGCTTAGGGACCCCGAGCTCTGGGGCCAACGTCCTGACTTTC. Its protein is CASSLGTPSSGANVLTF.

This clonotype was picked up one time. One end of the junction does not line up with germline, which may come from a read error. The rearrangement joins TRBV12-3 or TRBV12-4 to TRBJ2-3, with a weak D call TRBD2 (5 bases). CDR3 length: 14 amino acids. The chain's CDR3 is CASSFTEGSDAQYF. The CDR3 nucleotides are TGTGCCAGCAGTTTTACCGAGGGCTCAGATGCGCAGTATTTT.

This chain uses TRBV5-1 with TRBJ2-7; 10 bases line up with TRBD1. The V and J ends lost 4 bases and 0 bases, in that order; junction bases with no gene match: 7. The germline gives CDR1 SGHRS, CDR2 YFSETQ. CDR3 length: 16 residues. Here the CDR3 reads CASSHGRDRGSYEQYF. CDR3 DNA: TGCGCCAGCAGCCATGGCCGGGACAGGGGCTCCTACGAGCAGTACTTC.